The rows below give T cell receptor beta chains drawn from one sample of a study of T cells in tumors after PD-1 blockade. Assay used: immunoSEQ multiplex PCR; TCRdb lists only in-frame clones, some missing. Among around 1,700 clones, roughly 77% were seen once, and the ten largest hold roughly 11%. The sequences come from tumor tissue, collected after anti-PD-1 treatment. The receptors come from a human donor with basal cell carcinoma. Both conserved end residues are part of each CDR3. Clone size is shown for a subset of rows, as once, few, many or a class of expanded clone.

clone_size | v_call | cdr3_aa
- | TRBV24-1 | CATSDTRGGTGVYSGANVLTF
- | TRBV19 | CASSGLAGAYEQYF
- | TRBV7-2 | CASSLGGANPNEKLFF
few | TRBV5-5 | CASSVSRVQETQYF
- | TRBV6-2/TRBV6-3 | CASSVAGVNNEQFF
- | TRBV7-2 | CASSSVRGQIDYGYTF
- | TRBV7-2 | CASSPNLAKNIQYF
- | TRBV6-4 | CASSEGIAGADTQYF
- | TRBV28 | CASERGTDTQYF
few | TRBV28 | CASSLRAGPQPQHF
- | TRBV7-3 | CASSRTGDHYEQYF
- | TRBV24-1 | CATSPPPGQGNTEAFF
- | TRBV5-6 | CASSPTGTGGRRAFF
- | TRBV29-1 | CSGIGGSGNTGELFF
- | TRBV15 | CATSRGTGTTRPNEQFF
few | TRBV27 | CASSLGGSPEQFF
- | TRBV5-4 | CASSTPGGFWGYTF
- | TRBV2 | CASGGPRVRNYGYTF
- | TRBV28 | CASSLFTHGPSYEQYF
few | TRBV28 | CAYQARDRAYEQYF
- | TRBV27 | CASSYSGGGYNEQFF
- | TRBV7-3 | CASSLIHRGRGDTQYF
- | TRBV10-3 | CAISDPYVDGYTF
few | TRBV6-5 | CASRAGDQPQHF
few | TRBV29-1 | CSVGTGNNYGYTF
- | TRBV2 | CASKEQGTQYF
- | TRBV16 | CASSPWGDSYEQYF
- | TRBV29-1 | CSAGGFAYNEQFF
- | TRBV6-4 | CASSEGLAGYNEQFF